The 10 T cell receptor beta chains below all came from one sample that was sequenced in a study of identifying expanded T cells in peripheral blood. Method: immunoSEQ multiplex PCR; TCRdb's copy keeps in-frame clones and lacks some. Among about 81,000 clones listed, about 83% were seen once. The specimen sequenced was blood. These receptors all stem from a person aged 18 to 70 in good health.

The rearrangement links TRBV11-2 to TRBJ2-7, with D uncertain. Trimming shortened V by 1 base and J by 7 bases, and 23 bases separated the two germline ends. This CDR3 has 17 residues. Germline values: CDR1 SGHAT, CDR2 FQNNGV. The CDR3 nucleotides are TGTGCCAGCAGCTTAGTTCCCCTCCCAGCGCCCTCGGATGAGCAGTACTTC. It translates to CASSLVPLPAPSDEQYF.

The rearrangement uses TRBV5-1 and TRBJ1-5; possibly TRBD1 for D (5 bases). CDR1 is SGHRS and CDR2 is YFSETQ in the germline V gene. The CDR3 runs to 14 residues. Trimming pared 2 bases from V and 7 bases from J, leaving 13 bases between. The DNA of the CDR3 is TGCGCCAGCAGCTTAGATGGGGGAGGGCAGCCCCAGCATTTT. It codes for CASSLDGGGQPQHF.

In DNA form, the CDR3 reads TGTGCCAGCGCCGACCATATAGGGACTAGCGTCGAGCAGTACTTC. Its protein product is CASADHIGTSVEQYF. The V gene is TRBV6-5, the J gene TRBJ2-7; 10 bases fit TRBD2. CDR1 is MNHEY, CDR2 SVGAGI, per germline. With V trimmed by 8 bases and J by 6 bases, 13 bases remained unmatched. The length of the CDR3 is 15 residues.

The chain recombines TRBV11-3 with TRBJ2-1, with 16 bases aligning to TRBD2. CDR3 length: 17 amino acids. J gave up 5 bases and V 3 bases, and 4 bases lay outside the gene matches. CDR1 and CDR2 from the germline V gene are SGHNT and YENEEA. CDR3 in amino acids: CASSLGLAGGYDNEQFF. CDR3 nucleotides: TGTGCCAGCAGCTTGGGACTAGCGGGAGGGTACGACAATGAGCAGTTCTTC.

The CDR3 sequence is CASSFPGTDYEQYF. DNA of the CDR3: TGTGCCAGCAGTTTCCCCGGGACAGACTACGAGCAGTACTTC. The chain combines TRBV28 with TRBJ2-7; 7 nucleotides match TRBD1. There are 14 residues in the CDR3. V lost 3 bases and J lost 3; bases outside the gene matches: 5. The germline V gene has CDR1 MDHEN and CDR2 SYDVKM.

The rearrangement uses TRBV29-1 and TRBJ1-2; D gene ambiguous. The V end lost 4 bases, the J end lost 6 bases, and 12 bases lay between the germline ends. The CDR3 loop spans 12 amino acids. Germline V gene sequence: CDR1 SQVTM, CDR2 ANQGSEA. The CDR3 loop reads CSVGRSSDGYTF. In DNA, the CDR3 is TGCAGCGTTGGGCGCAGCAGCGATGGCTACACCTTC. The variable domain in full, with the rest retrieved from reference TRBV29-1 and TRBJ1-2, is SAVISQKPSRDICQRGTSLTIQCQVDSQVTMMFWYRQQPGQSLTLIATANQGSEATYESGFVIDKFPISRPNLTFSTLTVSNMSPEDSSIYLCSVGRSSDGYTFGSGTRLTVV.

This CDR3 is CASSPHRRDRGRGETQYF. The CDR3 region has the DNA TGTGCCAGCAGCCCCCACCGACGGGACAGGGGGCGAGGAGAGACCCAGTACTTC. The rearrangement uses TRBV21-1 and TRBJ2-5; the listed D gene, TRBD1, was not tested against the DNA. TRBV21-1 is designated a pseudogene. The CDR3 contains 18 residues.

The chain recombines TRBV27 with TRBJ2-2, with D perhaps being TRBD1 or TRBD2 (7 bases each). Germline assignment: CDR1 MNHEY and CDR2 SMNVEV (reference sequence). Trimming cost V 7 bases and J 5 bases, with 17 bases left between them. The CDR3 contains 15 residues. The CDR3 DNA reads TGTGCCAGCATGACAGGGACTACGCTAACCGGGGAGCTGTTTTTT. Residues: CASMTGTTLTGELFF.

The gene calls are TRBV18 and TRBJ2-5; 9 bases match TRBD2. Germline V gene lookup returns CDR1 KGHSH and CDR2 LQKENI. This CDR3 spans 16 amino acids. The trim removed 3 bases at V and 4 bases at J, leaving 9 bases unmatched. The CDR3 loop is CASSPSLGAGGETQYF. In DNA form, the CDR3 reads TGTGCCAGCTCACCGTCCCTTGGAGCGGGAGGAGAGACCCAGTACTTC.

The chain carries TRBV5-1 and TRBJ2-7; D gene ambiguous. This CDR3 is built from 14 residues. CDR1 and CDR2 from the germline V gene are SGHRS and YFSETQ. V was pared by 0 bases and J by 2 bases, with 9 bases between. The CDR3 DNA reads as TGCGCCAGCAGCTTGGGGGTCGGAACCTACGAGCAGTACTTC. This translates into CASSLGVGTYEQYF.